Listed below are T cell receptor beta chains from one sample, sequenced in a study of beta chain features in type 1 diabetes. TCRdb's table, derived via immunoSEQ multiplex PCR, lists solely in-frame clones and lacks some. Found here are 150,000 or so clones, around 50% of them singletons; the top ten hold 0.42%. The sample was Tregs from blood. All receptors come from a man between 18 and 29 years old in good health. CDR3s include the opening cysteine and the closing phenylalanine or tryptophan. The D gene is left open where the match is weak. Expanded clones are given a class, and other clones once, few, many or no size at all.

J gene: TRBJ1-1; V gene: TRBV7-2; clone size: .; D gene: TRBD1; CDR3 protein: CASSPHRGYTEAFF; CDR3 DNA: TGTGCCAGCAGCCCCCACAGGGGGTACACTGAAGCTTTCTTT
J gene: TRBJ2-1; V gene: TRBV18; clone size: .; D gene: .; CDR3 protein: CASSNVQGDEQFF; CDR3 DNA: TGTGCCAGCTCAAACGTACAGGGTGATGAGCAGTTCTTC
J gene: TRBJ2-7; V gene: TRBV7-2; clone size: .; D gene: TRBD1; CDR3 protein: CASSLSRGTGGDEQYF; CDR3 DNA: TGTGCCAGCAGCTTATCCCGAGGGACAGGGGGCGACGAGCAGTACTTC
J gene: TRBJ2-1; V gene: TRBV6-5; clone size: few; D gene: TRBD1; CDR3 protein: CASSYSGTGGNEQFF; CDR3 DNA: TGTGCCAGCAGTTACTCGGGGACAGGGGGCAATGAGCAGTTCTTC
J gene: TRBJ2-1; V gene: TRBV19; clone size: .; D gene: .; CDR3 protein: CASSMGGAGNNEQFF; CDR3 DNA: TGTGCCAGTAGTATGGGGGGGGCCGGCAACAATGAGCAGTTCTTC
J gene: TRBJ1-2; V gene: TRBV5-4; clone size: .; D gene: .; CDR3 protein: CASSFGGTGYTF; CDR3 DNA: TGTGCCAGCAGCTTCGGAGGGACGGGCTACACCTTC
J gene: TRBJ1-1; V gene: TRBV2; clone size: .; D gene: TRBD1; CDR3 protein: CASGATGVNTEAFF; CDR3 DNA: TGTGCCAGCGGAGCGACAGGGGTGAACACTGAAGCTTTCTTT
J gene: TRBJ2-1; V gene: TRBV6-6; clone size: .; D gene: TRBD1; CDR3 protein: CASSRGQGDSNEQFF; CDR3 DNA: TGTGCCAGCAGTAGGGGACAGGGGGATTCAAATGAGCAGTTCTTC
J gene: TRBJ2-6; V gene: TRBV9; clone size: .; D gene: TRBD1; CDR3 protein: CASSTSPGQPSSGANVLTF; CDR3 DNA: TGTGCCAGCAGCACATCTCCGGGACAGCCGAGCTCTGGGGCCAACGTCCTGACTTTC
J gene: TRBJ1-5; V gene: TRBV18; clone size: .; D gene: TRBD1; CDR3 protein: CASSPTGGNQPQHF; CDR3 DNA: TGTGCCAGCTCCCCGACAGGGGGCAATCAGCCCCAGCATTTT
J gene: TRBJ2-7; V gene: TRBV30; clone size: .; D gene: TRBD1; CDR3 protein: CAWSLGTGVFNEQYF; CDR3 DNA: TGTGCCTGGAGCCTCGGGACAGGGGTTTTTAACGAGCAGTACTTC
J gene: TRBJ2-1; V gene: TRBV25-1; clone size: few; D gene: .; CDR3 protein: CASSEYIGGSGNEQFF; CDR3 DNA: TGTGCCAGCAGTGAATATATAGGGGGTTCGGGCAATGAGCAGTTCTTC
J gene: TRBJ2-2; V gene: TRBV4-3; clone size: .; D gene: .; CDR3 protein: CASSQETQGGHLLTGELFF; CDR3 DNA: TGCGCCAGCAGCCAAGAAACCCAGGGAGGCCACCTACTCACCGGGGAGCTGTTTTTT
J gene: TRBJ2-7; V gene: TRBV7-2; clone size: .; D gene: .; CDR3 protein: CASSRDTYEQYF; CDR3 DNA: TGTGCCAGCAGCAGGGACACGTACGAGCAGTACTTC
J gene: TRBJ1-2; V gene: TRBV5-1; clone size: .; D gene: .; CDR3 protein: CASSPWTEGGYTF; CDR3 DNA: TGCGCCAGCAGCCCATGGACAGAAGGCGGCTACACCTTC
J gene: TRBJ2-2; V gene: TRBV7-9; clone size: .; D gene: .; CDR3 protein: CASSLQGTGELFF; CDR3 DNA: TGTGCCAGCAGCCTGCAGGGGACCGGGGAGCTGTTTTTT
J gene: TRBJ1-4; V gene: TRBV25-1; clone size: .; D gene: TRBD1; CDR3 protein: CASSRDRGLSEKLFF; CDR3 DNA: TGTGCCAGCAGCCGGGACAGGGGCTTGTCGGAAAAACTGTTTTTT
J gene: TRBJ2-7; V gene: TRBV4-3; clone size: few; D gene: .; CDR3 protein: CASSQGWGGAYEQYF; CDR3 DNA: TGCGCCAGCAGCCAAGGATGGGGCGGGGCCTACGAGCAGTACTTC
J gene: TRBJ2-7; V gene: TRBV2; clone size: once; D gene: .; CDR3 protein: CASKGGASYEQYF; CDR3 DNA: TGTGCCAGCAAGGGGGGGGCTTCCTACGAGCAGTACTTC
J gene: TRBJ1-6; V gene: TRBV6-5; clone size: .; D gene: .; CDR3 protein: CASSYSGVYSPLHF; CDR3 DNA: TGTGCCAGCAGTTACTCAGGGGTCTATTCACCCCTCCACTTT
J gene: TRBJ1-1; V gene: TRBV6-5; clone size: .; D gene: .; CDR3 protein: CASSLQGSDTEAFF; CDR3 DNA: TGTGCCAGCAGTTTGCAGGGGAGCGACACTGAAGCTTTCTTT
J gene: TRBJ1-1; V gene: TRBV18; clone size: .; D gene: TRBD1; CDR3 protein: CASSPFRDRHLEGAEAFF; CDR3 DNA: TGTGCCAGCTCACCGTTTAGGGACAGGCATCTTGAAGGAGCTGAAGCTTTCTTT
J gene: TRBJ1-3; V gene: TRBV4-2; clone size: .; D gene: .; CDR3 protein: CASSHRRGGNTIYF; CDR3 DNA: TGTGCCAGCAGCCATCGAAGGGGAGGGAACACCATATATTTT
J gene: TRBJ2-2; V gene: TRBV19; clone size: .; D gene: TRBD2; CDR3 protein: CASSHSGGSTGELFF; CDR3 DNA: TGTGCCAGTAGTCACAGCGGGGGGTCCACCGGGGAGCTGTTTTTT
J gene: TRBJ1-2; V gene: TRBV5-5; clone size: .; D gene: TRBD1; CDR3 protein: CASSLLTGSNYGYTF; CDR3 DNA: TGTGCCAGCAGCCTCCTGACAGGGTCTAACTATGGCTACACCTTC
J gene: TRBJ2-1; V gene: TRBV30; clone size: .; D gene: .; CDR3 protein: CAASNHEQFF; CDR3 DNA: TGTGCTGCCTCTAATCATGAGCAGTTCTTC
J gene: TRBJ1-6; V gene: TRBV7-9; clone size: .; D gene: .; CDR3 protein: CASSAGPNSPLHF; CDR3 DNA: TGTGCCAGCAGCGCGGGACCTAATTCACCCCTCCACTTT
J gene: TRBJ2-5; V gene: TRBV14; clone size: .; D gene: TRBD2; CDR3 protein: CASRLGGETQYF; CDR3 DNA: TGTGCCAGCCGCCTCGGGGGGGAGACCCAGTACTTC
J gene: TRBJ2-3; V gene: TRBV29-1; clone size: .; D gene: .; CDR3 protein: CSLGRGTSTDTQYF; CDR3 DNA: TGCAGCCTAGGGCGGGGAACTAGCACAGATACGCAGTATTTT
J gene: TRBJ2-3; V gene: TRBV28; clone size: .; D gene: TRBD1; CDR3 protein: CASKTGAVLNRSGYF; CDR3 DNA: TGTGCCAGCAAGACAGGGGCGGTATTAAACCGCAGTGGGTATTTT
J gene: TRBJ2-7; V gene: TRBV10-3; clone size: .; D gene: .; CDR3 protein: CAISRDDSYEQYF; CDR3 DNA: TGTGCCATCTCTCGCGATGACTCCTACGAGCAGTACTTC
J gene: TRBJ1-6; V gene: TRBV5-1; clone size: few; D gene: .; CDR3 protein: CASSLGQVGSPLHF; CDR3 DNA: TGCGCCAGCAGCTTGGGACAGGTCGGTTCACCCCTCCACTTT
J gene: TRBJ2-1; V gene: TRBV5-1; clone size: .; D gene: .; CDR3 protein: CASSLAVIGSSYNEQFF; CDR3 DNA: TGCGCCAGCAGCTTGGCCGTAATTGGGAGCTCCTACAATGAGCAGTTCTTC
J gene: TRBJ2-4; V gene: TRBV19; clone size: .; D gene: .; CDR3 protein: CASSTRTGRDIQYF; CDR3 DNA: TGTGCCAGTAGTACCCGGACGGGAAGAGACATTCAGTACTTC
J gene: TRBJ2-1; V gene: TRBV10-3; clone size: .; D gene: TRBD2; CDR3 protein: CAIRGTSGYNEQFF; CDR3 DNA: TGTGCCATCAGGGGGACTAGCGGGTACAATGAGCAGTTCTTC
J gene: TRBJ2-7; V gene: TRBV5-5; clone size: .; D gene: .; CDR3 protein: CASSAQPTGSEQYF; CDR3 DNA: TGTGCCAGCAGCGCCCAACCTACAGGTTCCGAGCAGTACTTC
J gene: TRBJ1-1; V gene: TRBV19; clone size: .; D gene: .; CDR3 protein: CASRPTGTNTEAFF; CDR3 DNA: TGTGCCAGTAGACCAACAGGGACGAACACTGAAGCTTTCTTT
J gene: TRBJ2-7; V gene: TRBV28; clone size: .; D gene: .; CDR3 protein: CASRQTRRPYEQYF; CDR3 DNA: TGTGCCAGCAGACAGACAAGAAGACCCTACGAGCAGTACTTC
J gene: TRBJ2-3; V gene: TRBV7-2; clone size: few; D gene: .; CDR3 protein: CASSPNRHWDTQYF; CDR3 DNA: TGTGCCAGCAGCCCCAACAGGCACTGGGATACGCAGTATTTT
J gene: TRBJ2-1; V gene: TRBV5-1; clone size: .; D gene: TRBD2; CDR3 protein: CASSSGRTSGGAREQFF; CDR3 DNA: TGCGCCAGCAGCTCCGGGCGGACTAGCGGGGGGGCCAGGGAGCAGTTCTTC
J gene: TRBJ2-5; V gene: TRBV5-5; clone size: .; D gene: .; CDR3 protein: CASSLFPSQETQYF; CDR3 DNA: TGTGCCAGCAGCTTGTTCCCCAGCCAAGAGACCCAGTACTTC
J gene: TRBJ2-3; V gene: TRBV15; clone size: .; D gene: TRBD1; CDR3 protein: CATSRGGQGIIDTQYF; CDR3 DNA: TGTGCCACCAGCAGGGGAGGACAGGGTATTATCGATACGCAGTATTTT
J gene: TRBJ2-3; V gene: TRBV7-2; clone size: .; D gene: .; CDR3 protein: CASSLAPSSVNTQYF; CDR3 DNA: TGTGCCAGCAGCTTAGCCCCTTCTAGCGTCAATACGCAGTATTTT
J gene: TRBJ2-7; V gene: TRBV5-4; clone size: .; D gene: TRBD2; CDR3 protein: CASSLGTSGRASYEQYF; CDR3 DNA: TGTGCCAGCAGCTTGGGGACTAGCGGGAGGGCCTCCTACGAGCAGTACTTC
J gene: TRBJ2-2; V gene: TRBV10-3; clone size: .; D gene: .; CDR3 protein: CAISDEGTGELFF; CDR3 DNA: TGTGCCATCAGTGATGAGGGAACCGGGGAGCTGTTTTTT
J gene: TRBJ1-1; V gene: TRBV5-1; clone size: .; D gene: TRBD1; CDR3 protein: CASSQGTGLMNTEAFF; CDR3 DNA: TGCGCCAGCAGCCAAGGGACAGGTTTGATGAACACTGAAGCTTTCTTT
J gene: TRBJ2-1; V gene: TRBV18; clone size: .; D gene: TRBD1; CDR3 protein: CASSLTTGPYNEQFF; CDR3 DNA: TGTGCCAGCTCACTGACGACAGGGCCCTACAATGAGCAGTTCTTC
J gene: TRBJ2-1; V gene: TRBV7-2; clone size: .; D gene: .; CDR3 protein: CASSLSTEGYNEQFF; CDR3 DNA: TGTGCCAGCAGCCTATCGACAGAAGGGTACAATGAGCAGTTCTTC
J gene: TRBJ1-1; V gene: TRBV6-5; clone size: .; D gene: .; CDR3 protein: CASSYSTERYTEAFF; CDR3 DNA: TGTGCCAGCAGTTACTCAACTGAACGCTACACTGAAGCTTTCTTT
J gene: TRBJ2-3; V gene: TRBV9; clone size: .; D gene: TRBD2; CDR3 protein: CASSPGTSGGARDTQYF; CDR3 DNA: TGTGCCAGCAGCCCCGGGACTAGCGGGGGGGCCCGGGATACGCAGTATTTT
J gene: TRBJ2-5; V gene: TRBV30; clone size: .; D gene: .; CDR3 protein: CAWSGEGRGYQETQYF; CDR3 DNA: TGTGCCTGGAGTGGGGAAGGTAGGGGGTACCAAGAGACCCAGTACTTC
J gene: TRBJ2-7; V gene: TRBV7-2; clone size: .; D gene: .; CDR3 protein: CASSFPSYEQYF; CDR3 DNA: TGTGCCAGCAGCTTCCCCTCCTACGAGCAGTACTTC
J gene: TRBJ2-7; V gene: TRBV18; clone size: .; D gene: TRBD1; CDR3 protein: CASSRGQALSYEQYF; CDR3 DNA: TGTGCCAGCTCCCGAGGACAGGCCCTCTCCTACGAGCAGTACTTC
J gene: TRBJ2-1; V gene: TRBV4-2; clone size: .; D gene: .; CDR3 protein: CASSQVRSFTEQFF; CDR3 DNA: TGTGCCAGCAGCCAAGTGCGGTCATTCACGGAGCAGTTCTTC
J gene: TRBJ2-1; V gene: TRBV10-3; clone size: .; D gene: TRBD2; CDR3 protein: CAIRGQAGGPWEQFF; CDR3 DNA: TGTGCCATCCGGGGCCAAGCGGGGGGGCCGTGGGAGCAGTTCTTC